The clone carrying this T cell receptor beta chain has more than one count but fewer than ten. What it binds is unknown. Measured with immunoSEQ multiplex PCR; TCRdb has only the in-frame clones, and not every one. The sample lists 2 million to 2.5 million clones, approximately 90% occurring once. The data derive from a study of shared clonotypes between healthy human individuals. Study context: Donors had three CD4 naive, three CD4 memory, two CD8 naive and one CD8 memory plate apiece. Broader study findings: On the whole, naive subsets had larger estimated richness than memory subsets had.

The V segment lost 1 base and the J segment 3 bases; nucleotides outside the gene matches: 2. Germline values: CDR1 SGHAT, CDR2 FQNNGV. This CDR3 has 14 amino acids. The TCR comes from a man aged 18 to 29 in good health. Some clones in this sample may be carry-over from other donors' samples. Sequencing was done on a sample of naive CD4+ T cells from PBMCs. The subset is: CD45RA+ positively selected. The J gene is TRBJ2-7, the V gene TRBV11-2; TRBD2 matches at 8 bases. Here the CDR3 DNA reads TGTGCCAGCAGCTTAGCCGGGAGGGGCTACGAGCAGTACTTC. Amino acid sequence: CASSLAGRGYEQYF.